Listed below are T cell receptor beta chains from one sample, sequenced in a study of CD8 T cells in ankylosing spondylitis. TCRdb called the 5' RACE reads again in MiXCR, with one record for every CDR3 protein. The table shows some 250,000 distinct CDR3 sequences, with roughly a quarter occurring only once. Sequenced input: blood, either unsorted or a sorted T cell fraction (not recorded which). These receptors originate from a male donor with ankylosing spondylitis or in good health (not recorded which). CDR3s include the opening cysteine and the closing phenylalanine or tryptophan. Fields, in order: J gene, V gene, D gene, CDR3 protein. D genes are given only for firm matches.

>TRBJ2-2|TRBV12-3/TRBV12-4|TRBD2
CASSLGGDAGELFF
>TRBJ1-2|TRBV12-3/TRBV12-4|-
CASSNQWGHYGYTF
>TRBJ2-7|TRBV20-1|TRBD1
CSASTGGGYEQYF
>TRBJ2-7|TRBV20-1|-
CSAQRQEVWEQYF
>TRBJ2-6|TRBV4-1|TRBD1
CASSPYGTETLSGANVLTF
>TRBJ2-6|TRBV20-1|-
CSANRGANVLTF
>TRBJ1-4|TRBV20-1|TRBD1
CSAKRGTGYISTEKLFF
>TRBJ2-3|TRBV28|TRBD1
CASSSERTGVPDTQYF
>TRBJ2-1|TRBV29-1|-
CSVEGDIYNEQFF
>TRBJ2-7|TRBV20-1|-
CSASPYEQYF
>TRBJ1-5|TRBV12-2|-
CASRVYIVGGQDSNQPQHF
>TRBJ2-4|TRBV30|-
CAWSIGSAKNIQYF
>TRBJ1-2|TRBV5-4|-
CASSLGRGPNYGYTF
>TRBJ1-1|TRBV5-1|-
CASTPQQGLGDTEAFF
>TRBJ2-4|TRBV2|-
CASEPGGAKNIQYF
>TRBJ2-3|TRBV18|TRBD1
CASSRQGANTDTQYF
>TRBJ2-7|TRBV20-1|TRBD1
CSAIRDRDTSEQYF
>TRBJ2-7|TRBV18|-
CASSHQRHEQYF
>TRBJ2-5|TRBV2|TRBD2
CASSEVRGEETQYF
>TRBJ1-5|TRBV20-1|-
CSAASPKWGNQPQHF
>TRBJ2-5|TRBV20-1|-
CSARADLQETQYF
>TRBJ2-7|TRBV13|-
CASSLGGDNYEQYF
>TRBJ2-1|TRBV5-1|TRBD2
CASSLVAGGYNEQFF
>TRBJ2-5|TRBV5-1|-
CASSLTVSPYQETQYF
>TRBJ2-7|TRBV3-1|-
CASSRRAAGSGYEQYF
>TRBJ2-7|TRBV6-5|-
CASSYSHQPYEQYF
>TRBJ1-5|TRBV5-1|-
CASSLGGRSNQPQHF
>TRBJ2-3|TRBV10-3|TRBD1
CAISGLTGNSADTQYF
>TRBJ1-2|TRBV20-1|TRBD1
CSARTGELIGYTF
>TRBJ1-5|TRBV6-1|TRBD1
CASSPRGRGWTDNQPQHF
>TRBJ2-7|TRBV10-3|TRBD1
CAIRSGQVSSYEQYF
>TRBJ1-2|TRBV13|TRBD1
CASSLITPVPEEGGSNYGYTF
>TRBJ2-7|TRBV12-3/TRBV12-4|-
CASSLDRVYEQYF
>TRBJ1-2|TRBV6-1|-
CASSGDPLGYTF
>TRBJ2-3|TRBV2|-
CAGRVRSSTDTQYF
>TRBJ2-7|TRBV20-1|TRBD2
CSSPGGSYEQYF
>TRBJ2-7|TRBV20-1|TRBD2
CSARSGGTASYEQYF
>TRBJ2-7|TRBV12-3/TRBV12-4|-
CASSQQDNKGEQYF
>TRBJ2-7|TRBV10-3|TRBD2
CAISESKRGGVFHEQYF
>TRBJ2-1|TRBV18|-
CASSPPWGVRQFF
>TRBJ1-4|TRBV6-1|TRBD1
CASARGGQGNEKLFF
>TRBJ1-6|TRBV10-3|TRBD1
CAISESRQGDSPLHF
>TRBJ2-5|TRBV7-9|-
CASSLAAKGETQYF
>TRBJ2-1|TRBV20-1|-
CSAGGGGYNEQFF
>TRBJ2-3|TRBV3-1|TRBD2
CASSPGTSVTDTQYF
>TRBJ2-7|TRBV12-3/TRBV12-4|-
CASLLSQARDEQYF
>TRBJ2-5|TRBV24-1|-
CATSDSGGPETQYF
>TRBJ2-1|TRBV2|TRBD2
CASIGVRTSNNEQFF
>TRBJ2-1|TRBV7-3|TRBD1
CASSFDRTGVTFF
>TRBJ2-1|TRBV20-1|TRBD2
CSARSPLLADLYNEQFF